The T cell receptor (beta chain) described here comes from a study of vaccination and CD4 T cells after COVID-19. Notes on the study in general: It was observed that, in convalescent patients, a median approximately 86% of reactive clones arose only post-vaccination.

With respect to this clonotype: What it binds is unknown.

Researchers used the Oncomine TCR Beta short-read assay to sequence DNA from cultured CD4+ T cells. MiXCR was run by TCRdb on the PCR reads, yielding one entry per CDR3 protein. The sample has 9,500 to 15,000 distinct CDR3 sequences, 60% seen once. Germline assignment: CDR1 MDHEN and CDR2 SYDVKM. This CDR3 has 17 residues. V shed 2 bases and J 4 bases; nucleotides not matched to a gene: 7. The sample's treatment: roughly 10-day PBMC culture with coronavirus spike peptide pools or control peptides (ViraFEST assay). TCR sequencing followed the expansion of antigen-specific T cells with peptide pools in ViraFEST.

The material sequenced was CD4+ T cells from blood, cultured in vitro. The TCR sequence derives from a human donor who had recovered from COVID-19. V gene TRBV28 combines with J gene TRBJ1-5, with TRBD1 matching over 11 bases. Here the CDR3 DNA reads TGTGCCAGCAGTTTACTTGGACAGGGGGCGCAGAATCAGCCCCAGCATTTT. Translated, it gives CASSLLGQGAQNQPQHF.